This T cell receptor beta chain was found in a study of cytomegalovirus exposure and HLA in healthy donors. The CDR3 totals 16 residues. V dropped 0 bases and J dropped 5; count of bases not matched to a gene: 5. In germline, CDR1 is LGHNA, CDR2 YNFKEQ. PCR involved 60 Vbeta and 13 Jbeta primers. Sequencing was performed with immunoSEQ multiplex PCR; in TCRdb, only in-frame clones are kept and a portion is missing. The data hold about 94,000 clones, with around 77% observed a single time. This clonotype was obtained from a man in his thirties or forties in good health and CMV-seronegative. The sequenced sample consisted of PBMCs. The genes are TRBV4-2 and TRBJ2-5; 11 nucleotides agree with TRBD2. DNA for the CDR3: TGTGCCAGCAGCCAAGAGGTAGCGGGGGGGCAGGAGACCCAGTACTTC. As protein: CASSQEVAGGQETQYF.